These 18 T cell receptor beta chains came from one sample sequenced in a study of shared clonotypes between healthy human individuals (dated by TCRdb to 2020 to 2021). Libraries were made using the immunoSEQ multiplex PCR assay. In TCRdb, the immuneACCESS table is reduced to in-frame sequences with V and J assigned. These tables do not hold every clone; where another copy was compared, an unresolved V gene accounts for under half, and the others remain unexplained. Present in this sample are some 2.4 million clones, 93% of which were seen just once. Approximately 0.35% of the sample is taken by the ten largest. Sequenced: naive CD4+ T cells from PBMCs. Sample cell subset or site, as interpreted from the label and publication: CD45RA+ positively selected. These receptors originate from a man aged 18 to 29 in good health. Some clones in this sample may be carry-over from other donors' samples.

The CDR3 DNA follows: TGTGCCAGCAGTTTGAGGACCCCGGCTGAAGCTTTCTTT. The encoded protein is CASSLRTPAEAFF. The rearrangement joins TRBV28 to TRBJ1-1; no firm D call. CDR1 and CDR2 (germline): MDHEN, SYDVKM. The CDR3 is made up of 13 amino acids. V lost 3 bases and J lost 6, with 11 bases in between.

On this clone itself: The sample holds other DNA sequences that translate to the same CDR3. The rearrangement links TRBV29-1 to TRBJ2-1, with unresolved D. V was clipped by 6 bases and J by 4 bases, with 7 bases between them. CDR3 length: 11 amino acids. Germline lookup yields CDR1 SQVTM and CDR2 ANQGSEA. CDR3 sequence (DNA): TGCAGCGTCGCCGGGTACAATGAGCAGTTCTTC. This gives the protein CSVAGYNEQFF.

The J gene is TRBJ2-3, the V gene TRBV29-1; 8 nucleotides align to TRBD2. Germline CDR1 is SQVTM and CDR2 is ANQGSEA. The CDR3 contains 15 residues. The J segment lost 1 base and the V segment lost 2 bases, leaving 5 bases of the junction unmatched. The DNA of the CDR3 is TGCAGCGTTGAACCCTCACTAGCGGGCACAGATACGCAGTATTTT. This translates into CSVEPSLAGTDTQYF.

CDR3 DNA: TGTGCCAGCAGCTTATCAGGGTTGAACACTGAAGCTTTCTTT. Translated, it gives CASSLSGLNTEAFF. The chain carries TRBV7-8 and TRBJ1-1, with a tentative D call TRBD1 (5 bases). V was trimmed by 2 bases and J by 0 bases, leaving 7 bases between them. The length of the CDR3 is 14 residues. Germline CDR1 reads SGHVS; CDR2 reads FQNEAQ.

V and J are TRBV29-1 and TRBJ1-1; D might be TRBD1 (5 bases). The CDR3 runs to 13 residues. With 4 bases removed from V and 3 bases from J, the gap between germline ends came to 12 bases. From germline, CDR1 is SQVTM and CDR2 ANQGSEA. The CDR3 nucleotides read TGCAGCGTTGGGGGGGACCCTCACACTGAAGCTTTCTTT. It is translated as CSVGGDPHTEAFF.

Points on this clone: At one boundary the junction diverges from the germline segment, which might be a read error. The chain employs TRBV11-2 and TRBJ2-3; perhaps TRBD1 as D (5 bases). From germline, CDR1 is SGHAT and CDR2 FQNNGV. This CDR3 is 14 amino acids long. Written as DNA, the CDR3 is TGTGCCAGCAGCCTAGAGGCTGGGGCGGATACGCAGTATTTT. Its translation: CASSLEAGADTQYF.

The rearrangement uses TRBV11-2 and TRBJ1-2; 8 nucleotides agree with TRBD1. The CDR3 sequence is 16 residues long. Germline-derived CDR1 and CDR2 are SGHAT and FQNNGV. V gave up 6 bases and J gave up 1 base; unmatched junction bases: 10. The chain's CDR3 is CASRGQGALLNYGYTF. The CDR3 DNA reads TGTGCCAGCAGGGGCCAGGGGGCCTTGCTTAACTATGGCTACACCTTC.

The J gene is TRBJ1-4, the V gene TRBV5-1; 12 positions match TRBD1. Germline trimming cut 2 bases from V and 8 bases from J; bases unmatched to any gene: 10. The CDR3 is 17 residues long. Germline V lookup: CDR1 SGHRS, CDR2 YFSETQ. The DNA for the CDR3 is TGCGCCAGCAGCTTTACCGGGACAGGGGGCGAAAGAGAAAAACTGTTTTTT. Translating it yields CASSFTGTGGEREKLFF. The full variable domain, in which reference TRBV5-1 and TRBJ1-4 provide the parts outside the CDR3, is KAGVTQTPRYLIKTRGQQVTLSCSPISGHRSVSWYQQTPGQGLQFLFEYFSETQRNKGNFPGRFSGRQFSNSRSEMNVSTLELGDSALYLCASSFTGTGGEREKLFFGSGTQLSVL.

The chain couples TRBV18 to TRBJ1-4; D is unclear. Deletions cut 2 bases from V and 4 bases from J, with 14 bases between. CDR1 and CDR2 (germline): KGHSH, LQKENI. This CDR3 is 16 amino acids long. The CDR3: CASSPRQASDNEKLFF. As DNA, the CDR3 is TGTGCCAGCTCACCAAGGCAGGCAAGCGATAATGAAAAACTGTTTTTT.

This rearrangement joins TRBV29-1 to TRBJ2-3; D uncertain. The CDR3 sequence is 12 residues long. Germline-derived CDR1 and CDR2 are SQVTM and ANQGSEA. V shed 8 bases and J shed 2 bases, with 11 bases lying between them. For the CDR3, the DNA is TGCAGCTTGTTTGGTCCCACAGATACGCAGTATTTT. It is translated as CSLFGPTDTQYF.

The chain recombines TRBV5-1 with TRBJ2-7, with 9 bases aligning to TRBD2. The germline V gene encodes CDR1 SGHRS and CDR2 YFSETQ. V was pared by 2 bases and J by 2 bases, with 5 bases of the junction left unmatched. This CDR3 spans 15 amino acids. CDR3: CASSFEREATYEQYF. DNA for the CDR3: TGCGCCAGCAGCTTTGAGCGGGAGGCTACCTACGAGCAGTACTTC.

The chain recombines TRBV28 with TRBJ2-7; D unresolved. There are 15 residues in the CDR3. V lost 6 bases and J 0 bases, leaving 15 bases between the germline ends. Germline CDR1 and CDR2: MDHEN and SYDVKM. The CDR3 DNA sequence: TGTGCCAGCAGCAATACCCTAAAGAACTCCTACGAGCAGTACTTC. Translated, it gives CASSNTLKNSYEQYF.

This chain links TRBV7-2 with TRBJ2-1; D call uncertain. This CDR3 has 14 residues. V was clipped by 1 base and J by 10 bases, with 14 bases between them. Germline lookup yields CDR1 SGHTA and CDR2 FQGNSA. The CDR3 protein is CASSLGFLRLEQFF. CDR3 nucleotide sequence: TGTGCCAGCAGCTTAGGTTTCTTGAGACTCGAGCAGTTCTTC. The whole variable domain, filled in from reference TRBV7-2 and TRBJ2-1, reads GAGVSQSPSNKVTEKGKDVELRCDPISGHTALYWYRQSLGQGLEFLIYFQGNSAPDKSGLPSDRFSAERTGGSVSTLTIQRTQQEDSAVYLCASSLGFLRLEQFFGPGTRLTVL.

The chain links TRBV7-9 to TRBJ1-3, with 8 positions matching TRBD1. Germline CDR1 and CDR2: SEHNR and FQNEAQ (reference sequence). The CDR3 is 16 residues long. V trimming: 5 bases; J trimming: 0 bases; junction bases outside the gene matches: 6. The CDR3 DNA reads as TGTGCCAGCAGCCAGGGGGGACAGGACTCTGGAAACACCATATATTTT. Amino acid sequence: CASSQGGQDSGNTIYF.

The chain is built from TRBV19 and TRBJ1-5; the D gene is possibly TRBD1 (6 bases). V dropped 5 bases and J dropped 6 bases, with 17 bases sitting between them. In germline, CDR1 is LNHDA, CDR2 SQIVND (reference sequence). The CDR3 loop spans 15 amino acids. The CDR3 spells CASSRGAQGFQPQHF. For the CDR3, the DNA is TGTGCCAGTAGTCGGGGGGCACAGGGCTTTCAGCCCCAGCATTTT.

Details on this clone: Other DNA sequences from this sample encode an identical CDR3 as well. The rearrangement joins TRBV2 to TRBJ2-4, with D hard to call. The V gene's germline CDR1 is SNHLY and CDR2 FYNNEI. This CDR3 has 13 amino acids. V was trimmed by 4 bases and J by 1 base, leaving 5 bases between them. CDR3 DNA sequence: TGTGCCAGCAGTGGGCTGGCCAAAAACATTCAGTACTTC. It encodes CASSGLAKNIQYF.

This clone has just one count. The chain uses TRBV10-3 and TRBJ2-7, with TRBD2 as a possible D gene (5 bases). Trimming pared 4 bases from V and 2 bases from J, leaving 9 bases between. Per the germline V gene, CDR1 is ENHRY and CDR2 is SYGVKD. The CDR3 is 13 amino acids. The CDR3 DNA reads TGTGCCATCAGTGTAACACTAGCCTACGAGCAGTACTTC. Translating gives CAISVTLAYEQYF.

The chain has TRBV29-1 and TRBJ2-7; D possibly uses TRBD1 or TRBD2 (7 bases each). V lost 0 bases, J lost 4 bases, and 19 bases lay in between. The germline V gene has CDR1 SQVTM and CDR2 ANQGSEA. The CDR3 extends over 16 amino acids. CDR3 residues: CSVEDRRRQGGYEQYF. CDR3 DNA: TGCAGCGTTGAAGATAGGAGGAGACAGGGAGGGTACGAGCAGTACTTC.